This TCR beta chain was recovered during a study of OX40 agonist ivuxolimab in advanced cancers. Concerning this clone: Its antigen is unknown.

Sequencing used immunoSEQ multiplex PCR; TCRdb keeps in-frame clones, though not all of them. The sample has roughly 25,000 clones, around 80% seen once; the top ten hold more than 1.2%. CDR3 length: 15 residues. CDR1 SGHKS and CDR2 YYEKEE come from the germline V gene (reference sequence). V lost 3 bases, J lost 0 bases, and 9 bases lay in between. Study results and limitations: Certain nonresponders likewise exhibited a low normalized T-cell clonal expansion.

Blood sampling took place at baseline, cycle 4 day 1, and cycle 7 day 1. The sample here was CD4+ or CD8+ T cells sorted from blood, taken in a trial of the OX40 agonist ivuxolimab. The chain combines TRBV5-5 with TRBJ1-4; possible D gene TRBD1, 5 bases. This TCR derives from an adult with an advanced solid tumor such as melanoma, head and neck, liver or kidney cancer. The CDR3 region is CASSSTAATNEKLFF. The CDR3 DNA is TGTGCCAGCAGCTCGACAGCTGCAACTAATGAAAAACTGTTTTTT.